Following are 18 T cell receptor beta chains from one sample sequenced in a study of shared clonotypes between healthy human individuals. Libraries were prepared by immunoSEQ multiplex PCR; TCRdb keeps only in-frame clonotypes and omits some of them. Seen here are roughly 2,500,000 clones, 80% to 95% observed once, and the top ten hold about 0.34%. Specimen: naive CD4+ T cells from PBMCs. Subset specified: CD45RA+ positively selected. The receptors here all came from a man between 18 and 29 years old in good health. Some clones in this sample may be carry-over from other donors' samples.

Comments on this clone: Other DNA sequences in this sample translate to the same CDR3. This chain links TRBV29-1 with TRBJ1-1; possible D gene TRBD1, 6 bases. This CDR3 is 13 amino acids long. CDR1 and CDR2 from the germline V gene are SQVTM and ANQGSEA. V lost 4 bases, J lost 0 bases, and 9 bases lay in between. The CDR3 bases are TGCAGCGTTGCTACAGGGATGAACACTGAAGCTTTCTTT. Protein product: CSVATGMNTEAFF. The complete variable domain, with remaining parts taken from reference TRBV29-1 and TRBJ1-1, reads SAVISQKPSRDICQRGTSLTIQCQVDSQVTMMFWYRQQPGQSLTLIATANQGSEATYESGFVIDKFPISRPNLTFSTLTVSNMSPEDSSIYLCSVATGMNTEAFFGQGTRLTVV.

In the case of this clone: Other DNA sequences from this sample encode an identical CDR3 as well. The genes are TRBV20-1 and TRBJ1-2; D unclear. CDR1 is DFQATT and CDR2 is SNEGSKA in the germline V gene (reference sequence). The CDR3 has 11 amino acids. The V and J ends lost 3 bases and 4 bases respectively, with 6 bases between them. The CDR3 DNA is TGCAGTGCTAGGGGGATCTATGGCTACACCTTC. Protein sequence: CSARGIYGYTF.

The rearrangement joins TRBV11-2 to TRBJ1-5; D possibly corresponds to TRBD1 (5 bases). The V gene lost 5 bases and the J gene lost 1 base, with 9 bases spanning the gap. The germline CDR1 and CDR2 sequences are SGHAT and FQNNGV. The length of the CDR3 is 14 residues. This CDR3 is CASSIGGSNQPQHF. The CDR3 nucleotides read TGTGCCAGCAGCATTGGGGGGAGCAATCAGCCCCAGCATTTT.

The CDR3 is CASSVEGGVTNYGYTF. The CDR3 coding sequence is TGTGCCAGCAGCGTAGAGGGTGGCGTTACTAACTATGGCTACACCTTC. V gene TRBV9 combines with J gene TRBJ1-2; no clear D gene. The CDR3 loop spans 16 amino acids. The V gene lost 0 bases and the J gene lost 0 bases, with 12 bases spanning the gap. The germline gives CDR1 SGDLS, CDR2 YYNGEE.

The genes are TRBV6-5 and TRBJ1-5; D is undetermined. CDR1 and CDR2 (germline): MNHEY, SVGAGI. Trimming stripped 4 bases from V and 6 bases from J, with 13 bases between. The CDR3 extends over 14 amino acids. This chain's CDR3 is CASSLGLAGQPQHF. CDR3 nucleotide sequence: TGTGCCAGCAGTTTAGGGCTAGCGGGTCAGCCCCAGCATTTT.

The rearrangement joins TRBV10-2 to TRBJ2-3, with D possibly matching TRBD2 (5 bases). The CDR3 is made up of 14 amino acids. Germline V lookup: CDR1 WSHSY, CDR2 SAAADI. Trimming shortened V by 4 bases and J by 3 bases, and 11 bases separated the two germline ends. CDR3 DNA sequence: TGCGCCAGCAGTGGAGGGAGAAGGACAGATACGCAGTATTTT. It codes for CASSGGRRTDTQYF.

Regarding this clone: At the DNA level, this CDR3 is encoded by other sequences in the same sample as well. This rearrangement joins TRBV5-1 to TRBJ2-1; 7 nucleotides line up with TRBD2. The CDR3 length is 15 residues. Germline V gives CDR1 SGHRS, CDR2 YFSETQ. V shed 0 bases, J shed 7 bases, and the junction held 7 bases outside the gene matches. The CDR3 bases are TGCGCCAGCAGCTTGGGTGCTAGCGGAGGGAATGAGCAGTTCTTC. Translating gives CASSLGASGGNEQFF.

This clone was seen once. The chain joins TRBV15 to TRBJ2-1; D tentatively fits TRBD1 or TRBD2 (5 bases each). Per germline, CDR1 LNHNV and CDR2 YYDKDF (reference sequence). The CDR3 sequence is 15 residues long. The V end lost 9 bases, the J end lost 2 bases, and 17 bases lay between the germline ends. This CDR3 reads CATLGDQRPYNEQFF. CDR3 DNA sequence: TGTGCCACTTTAGGGGACCAACGGCCCTACAATGAGCAGTTCTTC.

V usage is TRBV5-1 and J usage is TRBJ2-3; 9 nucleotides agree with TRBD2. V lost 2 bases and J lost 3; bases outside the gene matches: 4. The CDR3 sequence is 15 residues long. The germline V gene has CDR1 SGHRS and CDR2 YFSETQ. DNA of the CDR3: TGCGCCAGCAGCTTTAGCGGGAGAAAGACAGATACGCAGTATTTT. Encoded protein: CASSFSGRKTDTQYF.

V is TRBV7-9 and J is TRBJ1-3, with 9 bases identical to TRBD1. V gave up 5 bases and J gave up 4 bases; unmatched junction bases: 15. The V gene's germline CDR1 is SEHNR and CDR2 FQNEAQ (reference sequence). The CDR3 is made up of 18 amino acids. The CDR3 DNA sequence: TGTGCCAGCAGCACCGAGGTGCCGGGACAGGGTACGGGAAACACCATATATTTT. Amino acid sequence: CASSTEVPGQGTGNTIYF.

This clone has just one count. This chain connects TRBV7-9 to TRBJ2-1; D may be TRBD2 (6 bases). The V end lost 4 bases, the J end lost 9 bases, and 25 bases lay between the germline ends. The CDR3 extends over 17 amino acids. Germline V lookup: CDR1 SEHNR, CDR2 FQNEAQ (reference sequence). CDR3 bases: TGTGCCAGCAGCTCGCAGAGGGGAACGGGAGCAGCCGGTGAGCAGTTCTTC. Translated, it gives CASSSQRGTGAAGEQFF.

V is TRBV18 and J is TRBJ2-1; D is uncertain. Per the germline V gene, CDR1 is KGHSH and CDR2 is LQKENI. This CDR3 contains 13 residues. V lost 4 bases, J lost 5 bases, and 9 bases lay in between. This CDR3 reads CASSLQQHNEQFF. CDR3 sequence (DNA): TGTGCCAGCTCACTACAGCAGCACAATGAGCAGTTCTTC.

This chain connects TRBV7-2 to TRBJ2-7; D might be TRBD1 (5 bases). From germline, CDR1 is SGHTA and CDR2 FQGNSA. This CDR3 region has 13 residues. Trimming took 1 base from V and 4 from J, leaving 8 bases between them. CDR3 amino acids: CASSLGTQYEQYF. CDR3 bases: TGTGCCAGCAGCTTAGGGACACAATACGAGCAGTACTTC.

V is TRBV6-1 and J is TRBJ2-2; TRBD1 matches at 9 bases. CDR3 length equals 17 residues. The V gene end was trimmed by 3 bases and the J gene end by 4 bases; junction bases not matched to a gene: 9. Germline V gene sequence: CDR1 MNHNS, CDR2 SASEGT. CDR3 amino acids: CASSDPGTGRGTGELFF. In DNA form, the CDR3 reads TGTGCCAGCAGTGACCCCGGGACAGGGCGAGGCACCGGGGAGCTGTTTTTT.

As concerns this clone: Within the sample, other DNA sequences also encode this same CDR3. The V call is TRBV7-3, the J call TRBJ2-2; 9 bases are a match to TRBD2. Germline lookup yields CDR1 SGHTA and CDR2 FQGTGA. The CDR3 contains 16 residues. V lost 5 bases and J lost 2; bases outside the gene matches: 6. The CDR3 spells CASSPRLAGNTGELFF. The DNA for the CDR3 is TGTGCCAGCAGCCCTCGGCTAGCGGGAAACACCGGGGAGCTGTTTTTT.

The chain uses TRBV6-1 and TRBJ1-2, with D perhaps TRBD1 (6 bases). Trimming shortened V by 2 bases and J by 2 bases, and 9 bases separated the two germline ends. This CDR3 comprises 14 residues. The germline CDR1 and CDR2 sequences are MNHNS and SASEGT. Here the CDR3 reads CASSELRGNYGYTF. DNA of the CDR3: TGTGCCAGCAGTGAATTAAGGGGGAACTATGGCTACACCTTC.

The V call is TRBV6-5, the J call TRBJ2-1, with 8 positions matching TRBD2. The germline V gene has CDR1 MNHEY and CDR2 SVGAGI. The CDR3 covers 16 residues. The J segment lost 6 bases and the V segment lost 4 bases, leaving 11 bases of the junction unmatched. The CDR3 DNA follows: TGTGCCAGCAGTTCGGGGGGGGGAGGGAGACTCAATGAGCAGTTCTTC. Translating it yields CASSSGGGGRLNEQFF.

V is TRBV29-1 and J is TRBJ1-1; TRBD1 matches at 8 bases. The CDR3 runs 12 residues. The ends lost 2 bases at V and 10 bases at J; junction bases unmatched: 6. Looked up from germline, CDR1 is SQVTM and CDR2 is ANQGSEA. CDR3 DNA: TGCAGCGTTGAAATCCAGGGGGCAGGAGCTTTCTTT. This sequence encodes CSVEIQGAGAFF. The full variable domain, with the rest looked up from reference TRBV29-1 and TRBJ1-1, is SAVISQKPSRDICQRGTSLTIQCQVDSQVTMMFWYRQQPGQSLTLIATANQGSEATYESGFVIDKFPISRPNLTFSTLTVSNMSPEDSSIYLCSVEIQGAGAFFGQGTRLTVV.